This T cell receptor beta chain originates from a study of T cell repertoires in cytomegalovirus infection. In the study overall: It was recently identified HLA-C-restricted and well-studied HLA-B-restricted CMV epitopes that the study used. Both a matching HLA type and CMV infection were indicated by public TCR beta signatures. Study-wide results and caveats: It was HLA-C-restricted CMV-specific TCR beta clonotypes that dominated the response ex vivo. Totalled public TCR beta family frequency picked out people who carried CMV plus the relevant HLA.

Germline-derived CDR1 and CDR2 are MGHRA and YSYEKL. The CDR3 extends over 12 amino acids. Trimming shortened V by 5 bases and J by 9 bases, and 11 bases separated the two germline ends. In regard to this clonotype: Its target is not known.

TCRdb processed the reads anew with MiXCR; each CDR3 protein has one entry. The sample holds approximately 990,000 distinct CDR3 sequences, 30% to 40% seen once. The sequence derives from a human donor in good health (CMV status not recorded). Some clones in this sample may be carry-over from other donors' samples. The chain joins TRBV4-1 to TRBJ2-1, with D perhaps TRBD2 (6 bases). The material sequenced was cultured CD8+ T cells from PBMCs, taken from culture after CMV antigen stimulation. The CDR3 loop reads CASSELAGEQFF. The CDR3 bases are TGCGCCAGCAGCGAACTAGCCGGTGAGCAGTTCTTC.